These 29 T cell receptor beta chains came from one sample sequenced in a study of tumor-infiltrating lymphocytes in primary liver carcinoma. The source material, about 19-30 mg of unsorted bulk tissue, was used to co-extract RNA and DNA. Starting from approximately 500 ng of total RNA, TCR beta cDNA was produced with a primer in the constant region. Slightly modified ARM-PCR served as the procedure for the TCR beta libraries. These libraries came from three rounds of nested multiplex PCR. TRBV1-TRBV30 forward and Cbeta reverse primers drove the first two approximately 11-cycle rounds. MiXCR, run by TCRdb on the multiplex PCR reads, gives a single entry per CDR3 protein. The sample holds 20,000 to 25,000 distinct CDR3 sequences; 60% to 80% are singletons and the top ten take approximately 40%. Sample: liver tumor tissue from sampling region 1. Subset reported: tumor region T1, superior pole. All receptors come from a woman between 25 and 40 years old with primary liver carcinoma and hepatitis B virus infection.

Points on this clonotype: At one boundary the junction diverges from the germline segment, which might be a read error. This chain connects TRBV11-3 to TRBJ2-1; the D is unclear. The V gene's germline CDR1 is SGHNT and CDR2 YENEEA. This CDR3 comprises 12 residues. This CDR3 is CTSSHNMNEQLF. CDR3 nucleotide sequence: TGTACCAGCAGCCATAACATGAATGAGCAGCTCTTC. The full variable domain, in which reference TRBV11-3 and TRBJ2-1 provide the parts outside the CDR3, is EAGVVQSPRYKIIEKKQPVAFWCNPISGHNTLYWYLQNLGQGPELLIRYENEEAVDDSQLPKDRFSAERLKGVDSTLKIQPAELGDSAVYLCTSSHNMNEQLFGPGTRLTVL.

This chain joins TRBV24-1 and TRBJ2-3; a possible D gene is TRBD1 (5 bases). The CDR3 is 14 amino acids. Germline lookup yields CDR1 KGHDR and CDR2 SFDVKD. V lost 3 bases to trimming and J lost 8 bases, with 14 bases between them. CDR3 in DNA: TGTGCCACCAGTGATCAGGACACCACAAGTACGCAGTATTTT. This translates into CATSDQDTTSTQYF.

This clonotype was detected once. J is TRBJ2-4 and V is TRBV6-1; possible D gene TRBD2, 5 bases. The CDR3 covers 17 residues. The V gene lost 10 bases and the J gene lost 2 bases, with 24 bases spanning the gap. CDR1 is MNHNS, CDR2 SASEGT, per germline. CDR3 DNA: TGTGCCACTTGTGGGCGGAGGATCCCGGTACCCAAAAACATTCAGTACTTC. Translating gives CATCGRRIPVPKNIQYF.

On this clonotype: At one boundary the junction diverges from the germline segment, which might be a read error. The chain is built from TRBV11-2 and TRBJ2-7, with D tentatively TRBD2 (6 bases). Germline loops: CDR1 SGHAT, CDR2 FQNNGV. This CDR3 is built from 13 residues. CDR3 residues: CTSKIAGSYERYF. CDR3 nucleotides: TGTACCAGCAAGATTGCGGGGAGCTACGAGCGGTATTTC.

Concerning this clonotype itself: Sequence at one end of the junction differs from germline and may be a read error. This chain joins TRBV11-2 and TRBJ1-6; TRBD1 might be the D (5 bases). Germline assignment: CDR1 SGHAT and CDR2 FQNNGV. CDR3 length: 15 residues. The CDR3 spells CVSPITQGTNSPFHF. The CDR3 region has the DNA TGTGTCAGCCCCATCACCCAAGGGACTAATTCACCCTTCCACTTT.

CDR3 DNA sequence: TGTGCCAGCAGTCCGGGGACTAGCGGAAACACCTACGAGCAGTACTTC. This codes for CASSPGTSGNTYEQYF. The chain uses TRBV28 and TRBJ2-7; 11 bases are a match to TRBD2. The CDR3 contains 16 residues. Germline CDR1 reads MDHEN; CDR2 reads SYDVKM. V lost 5 bases, J lost 2 bases, and 8 bases stayed unmatched.

This chain connects TRBV10-3 to TRBJ2-5; D not resolved. The CDR3 spans 15 residues. Trimming cost V 0 bases and J 2 bases, with 10 bases left between them. In germline, CDR1 is ENHRY, CDR2 SYGVKD. CDR3 protein: CAISESAVRQETQYF. CDR3 in DNA: TGTGCCATCAGTGAGTCTGCTGTCAGACAAGAGACCCAGTACTTC.

Remarks on this clonotype: The CDR3 does not close with the conserved phenylalanine or tryptophan, likely indicating a read error. J is TRBJ2-5 and V is TRBV13; the D gene is possibly TRBD1 (5 bases). The length of the CDR3 is 16 residues. V lost 2 bases, J lost 5 bases, and 18 bases lay in between. Germline loops: CDR1 PRHDT, CDR2 FYEKMQ (reference sequence). In DNA form, the CDR3 reads TGTGCCAGCAGCTTAAGGGGCTGCGTAATTAGGGAGACCCAGTACCTC. This gives the protein CASSLRGCVIRETQYL.

As concerns this clonotype: A read error may account for a junction end that differs from germline. The chain recombines TRBV6-2 or TRBV6-3 with TRBJ2-1; no reliable D call. CDR1 and CDR2 (germline): MNHEY, SVGEGT. The CDR3 sequence is 11 residues long. As DNA, the CDR3 is TGTGCCGGCAGTGACGGTGACGAGCAGTTCTTC. It encodes CAGSDGDEQFF.

Concerning this clonotype: The conserved final phenylalanine or tryptophan is absent from the CDR3, which likely points to a read error. This sequence joins TRBV6-1 and TRBJ1-2; D is uncertain. V was clipped by 10 bases and J by 0 bases, with 27 bases between them. The V gene's germline CDR1 is MNHNS and CDR2 SASEGT. The CDR3 sequence is 18 residues long. The CDR3 protein is CANCERFLVLRSNYGYTS. CDR3 DNA sequence: TGTGCCAACTGCGAACGGTTCCTGGTCCTTAGATCTAACTATGGCTACACCTCC.

This clonotype has a single count. The V and J genes are TRBV11-3 and TRBJ1-6; D not resolved. Germline V gene data show CDR1 as SGHNT and CDR2 as YENEEA. The V gene lost 3 bases and the J gene lost 16 bases, with 22 bases spanning the gap. This CDR3 is 15 amino acids long. CDR3 nucleotides: TGTGCCAGCAGCTTTAAGTGGAGATATAATTCACTGCTCCACTTT. Translated: CASSFKWRYNSLLHF. The full variable domain, in which reference TRBV11-3 and TRBJ1-6 provide the parts outside the CDR3, is EAGVVQSPRYKIIEKKQPVAFWCNPISGHNTLYWYLQNLGQGPELLIRYENEEAVDDSQLPKDRFSAERLKGVDSTLKIQPAELGDSAVYLCASSFKWRYNSLLHFGNGTRLTVT.

The chain recombines TRBV2 with TRBJ1-1; D gene unclear. The CDR3 is 13 residues long. The germline V and J ends were trimmed by 6 bases and 9 bases, with 17 bases remaining between them. CDR1 is SNHLY and CDR2 is FYNNEI in the germline V gene. The CDR3 nucleotides are TGTGCCAGCAGGACGGATTCGAACATTAAAGCTTTCTTT. It translates to CASRTDSNIKAFF.

This clonotype was seen repeatedly, ten times or more. V is TRBV4-2 and J is TRBJ2-1; D may be TRBD2 (6 bases). Germline lookup yields CDR1 LGHNA and CDR2 YNFKEQ. The CDR3 extends over 16 amino acids. Deletions cut 1 base from V and 2 bases from J, with 12 bases between. The CDR3 loop is CASSQVGPGAYNEQFF. CDR3 nucleotide sequence: TGTGCCAGCAGCCAAGTGGGCCCGGGGGCCTACAATGAGCAGTTCTTC.

As concerns this clonotype: Because it lacks the conserved phenylalanine or tryptophan at the end, this CDR3 is likely a read error. The chain links TRBV4-3 to TRBJ2-7; 8 nucleotides line up with TRBD1. Germline V CDR1 and CDR2: LGHNA, YSLEER. This CDR3 has 15 amino acids. DNA of the CDR3: TGTGCCAGCAGCCAAGATCAATGGACAGGGCGGGAGCAGTACTCC. Translation gives CASSQDQWTGREQYS.

This sequence joins TRBV11-2 and TRBJ1-2; D gene uncertain. Trimming took off 0 bases at V and 8 bases at J, with 13 bases between the two ends. Germline CDR1 and CDR2: SGHAT and FQNNGV. This CDR3 is 14 amino acids long. The CDR3 sequence is CASSLDLLASGYTF. In DNA form, the CDR3 reads TGTGCCAGCAGCTTAGATCTTTTAGCAAGCGGCTACACCTTC.

A note on this clonotype: Just one base apart from a much larger clone, this may be a read error. V and J are TRBV6-1 and TRBJ1-1, with 8 bases matching TRBD1. Per germline, CDR1 MNHNS and CDR2 SASEGT. This CDR3 comprises 15 residues. CDR3 loop: CGSDFWTGTNTEAFF. The CDR3 nucleotides are TGTGGCAGCGATTTTTGGACAGGGACGAACACTGAAGCTTTCTTT.

Comment on this clonotype: At one end, the junction sequence differs from germline, possibly due to a read error. This chain uses TRBV28 with TRBJ1-1, with 7 bases that match TRBD1. The CDR3 totals 14 residues. Germline assignment: CDR1 MDHEN and CDR2 SYDVKM. The CDR3 nucleotides are TGTGCCAGCAGTTTACTACAGGGGAACACTGAAGCTTGCTTT. Protein product: CASSLLQGNTEACF.

The rearrangement links TRBV14 to TRBJ2-7; tentative D call: TRBD2 (6 bases). The CDR3 has 15 amino acids. Trimming stripped 3 bases from V and 4 bases from J, with 16 bases between. In germline, CDR1 is SGHDN, CDR2 FVKESK. The CDR3 DNA reads TGTGCCAGCAGCCAGGCGGTTGGGACTGATTACGAGCAGTACTTC. Translation: CASSQAVGTDYEQYF.

The chain has TRBV29-1 and TRBJ2-2; no definite D call. The germline CDR1 and CDR2 sequences are SQVTM and ANQGSEA. This CDR3 region has 14 residues. The DNA for the CDR3 is TGCAATGTTCCGGCCGGCGGGAACACCGGGGAGCTGTTTTTT. It is translated as CNVPAGGNTGELFF.

A word on this clonotype: A junction boundary mismatches the germline segment, possibly from a read error. The rearrangement joins TRBV7-3 to TRBJ2-1; TRBD2 aligns across 11 bases. The CDR3 runs to 15 residues. Germline V gene sequence: CDR1 SGHTA, CDR2 FQGTGA. CDR3 DNA sequence: TGTGCCAGCGGCTTGACTAGCGGGACGAACAATGAGCAGTCCTTC. Its protein is CASGLTSGTNNEQSF.

V usage is TRBV12-3 or TRBV12-4 and J usage is TRBJ2-7, with D tentatively TRBD2 (5 bases). Trimming shortened V by 5 bases and J by 6 bases, and 8 bases separated the two germline ends. This CDR3 is built from 11 residues. The CDR3 nucleotides read TGTGCCAGCAGTGGAGGCATCGAGCAGTACTTC. As protein: CASSGGIEQYF.

On this clonotype: A junction boundary mismatches the germline segment, possibly from a read error. This rearrangement joins TRBV11-3 to TRBJ2-1; 8 nucleotides agree with TRBD2. The germline V gene encodes CDR1 SGHNT and CDR2 YENEEA. This CDR3 spans 15 amino acids. Here the CDR3 reads CASSRLALGEYELFF. The CDR3, as DNA: TGTGCCAGCAGCCGACTAGCGCTGGGGGAGTATGAGCTGTTCTTC.

Points on this clonotype: A junction end diverges from the germline sequence, so it may reflect a read error. The chain recombines TRBV11-2 with TRBJ2-1, with TRBD2 matching over 9 bases. This CDR3 is 16 amino acids long. Germline CDR1 and CDR2: SGHAT and FQNNGV. CDR3 amino acids: CVSSFGSGRVGNEQFF. The CDR3 region has the DNA TGTGTCAGCTCATTTGGTAGCGGGAGAGTGGGCAATGAGCAATTCTTC.

Of note for this clonotype: Being one base from a much bigger clone, this may be a read error. This CDR3 fails to terminate in the conserved phenylalanine or tryptophan, so it likely reflects a read error. The V gene is TRBV29-1, the J gene TRBJ2-3; D call uncertain. The CDR3 spans 13 residues. The V gene's germline CDR1 is SQVTM and CDR2 ANQGSEA. Trimming took 1 base from V and 0 from J, leaving 5 bases between them. CDR3 sequence reads: CSVEGGSTDTQYL. In nucleotides, the CDR3 is TGCAGCGTTGAAGGGGGTAGCACAGATACGCAGTATCTT.

This clonotype was observed once. Since no conserved phenylalanine or tryptophan closes the CDR3, a read error is the likely cause. The chain's CDR3 is CAWSLGGSGELFS. The CDR3 DNA reads TGTGCATGGAGTCTGGGGGGCAGCGGGGAGCTGTTTTCT. V is TRBV30 and J is TRBJ2-2; D tentatively reads TRBD1 or TRBD2 (6 bases each). Per germline, CDR1 GTSNPN and CDR2 SVGIG (reference sequence). This CDR3 spans 13 amino acids.

On this clonotype: Compared with germline, one end of the junction differs, possibly owing to a read error. This sequence joins TRBV29-1 and TRBJ2-5; 10 nucleotides align to TRBD2. Germline V CDR1 and CDR2: SQVTM, ANQGSEA. The CDR3 sequence is 16 residues long. CDR3 amino acids: CSVITWTSGLQETQYF. In DNA form, the CDR3 reads TGCAGTGTAATTACGTGGACTAGCGGTTTACAAGAAACCCAGTACTTC.

The chain carries TRBV29-1 and TRBJ1-6; possibly TRBD1 for D (6 bases). The CDR3 is made up of 13 amino acids. The germline CDR1 and CDR2 sequences are SQVTM and ANQGSEA. The CDR3 loop reads CNLYRVYNSPLHF. CDR3 sequence (DNA): TGCAACCTATACAGGGTTTATAATTCACCCCTCCACTTT.

Points on this clonotype: At one end, the junction sequence differs from germline, possibly due to a read error. This chain connects TRBV4-3 to TRBJ2-5, with a weak D call TRBD2 (5 bases). The CDR3 spans 15 residues. Per germline, CDR1 LGHNA and CDR2 YSLEER. In DNA form, the CDR3 reads TGCGCCAACAACCAAGATCTAAACCAATGGGAGACCCAGTATTTC. The encoded protein is CANNQDLNQWETQYF.

The chain joins TRBV6-1 to TRBJ2-7; tentatively, D is TRBD2 (5 bases). This CDR3 contains 15 residues. V lost 2 bases and J 2 bases, leaving 13 bases between the germline ends. CDR1 is MNHNS, CDR2 SASEGT, per germline. The CDR3 DNA reads TGTGCCAGCAGTGAATTGGGGAGTCGTGCCTACGAGCAGTACTTC. As protein: CASSELGSRAYEQYF.